This TCR beta chain derives from a study of T cell responses to AZD1222 COVID-19 vaccine. Germline CDR1 and CDR2: SGHTA and FQGNSA. V was cut by 6 bases and J by 0 bases, with 9 bases left in between. The CDR3 loop spans 14 amino acids. The method was immunoSEQ multiplex PCR; TCRdb's version includes in-frame clones alone and lacks a portion of them. The table lists roughly 140,000 clones, approximately 88% of them singletons. The sample here was peripheral blood, taken on day 0 of MenACWY control vaccination. J is TRBJ1-5 and V is TRBV7-2; possible D gene TRBD1, 5 bases. This receptor was identified in an adult in good health. The CDR3 sequence is CASSHGGSNQPQHF. DNA for the CDR3: TGTGCCAGCAGTCATGGGGGTAGCAATCAGCCCCAGCATTTT.